A selection of T cell receptor beta chains follows, all from one sample in a study of regulatory T cells in long-lasting Graves disease. TCRdb re-called the multiplex PCR reads with MiXCR, one entry per CDR3 protein. Of some 430,000 distinct CDR3 sequences in the sample, under 25% were seen once. Specimen: peripheral blood mononuclear cells (PBMCs), collected when the disease was refractory, from a patient treated with antithyroid drugs. These receptors all come from a female donor with Graves disease. Each CDR3 is given with its conserved first and last residue. Fields, in order: D gene, V gene, J gene, clone size, CDR3 DNA, CDR3 protein. D genes are given only for firm matches. Not every row has a clone size; where given, it reads once, few, many or a size class.

D gene: -; V gene: TRBV7-2; J gene: TRBJ1-4; clone size: many; CDR3 DNA: TGTGCCAGCAGCTTGCAACCGAGTTGGGATGAAAAACTGTTTTTT; CDR3 protein: CASSLQPSWDEKLFF
D gene: TRBD2; V gene: TRBV5-1; J gene: TRBJ2-1; clone size: -; CDR3 DNA: TGCGCCAGCATTGAAGGGACTAGCGGGGTCCCGAGCTCCTACAATGAGCAGTTCTTC; CDR3 protein: CASIEGTSGVPSSYNEQFF
D gene: -; V gene: TRBV29-1; J gene: TRBJ1-4; clone size: many; CDR3 DNA: TGCAGCGTTGCCGGGAGTAATGAAAAACTGTTTTTT; CDR3 protein: CSVAGSNEKLFF
D gene: -; V gene: TRBV5-5; J gene: TRBJ1-4; clone size: many; CDR3 DNA: TGTGCCAGCAGCTTCTCATTGGGCCAGATGGGGAAACTGTTTTTT; CDR3 protein: CASSFSLGQMGKLFF
D gene: -; V gene: TRBV9; J gene: TRBJ1-2; clone size: -; CDR3 DNA: TGTGCCAGCAGCCACTCACGGATAGGAAACTATGGCTACACCTTC; CDR3 protein: CASSHSRIGNYGYTF
D gene: TRBD1; V gene: TRBV27; J gene: TRBJ1-2; clone size: -; CDR3 DNA: TGTGCCAGCAGGTGGGCAGGGGGCCTCTATGGCTACACCTTC; CDR3 protein: CASRWAGGLYGYTF
D gene: TRBD2; V gene: TRBV12-3/TRBV12-4; J gene: TRBJ2-5; clone size: many; CDR3 DNA: TGTGCCAGCAGTCCTTCCGGCAGGGAGGGAGAGACCCAGTACTTC; CDR3 protein: CASSPSGREGETQYF
D gene: -; V gene: TRBV29-1; J gene: TRBJ1-1; clone size: few; CDR3 DNA: TGCAGCGTTGATTTAGGGAACACTGAAGCTTTCTTT; CDR3 protein: CSVDLGNTEAFF
D gene: -; V gene: TRBV5-1; J gene: TRBJ2-7; clone size: -; CDR3 DNA: TGCGCCAGCAGCTTGGTCAGAAGGGCCCACTCCTCCTACGAGCAGTACTTC; CDR3 protein: CASSLVRRAHSSYEQYF
D gene: -; V gene: TRBV5-1; J gene: TRBJ1-2; clone size: -; CDR3 DNA: TGCGCCAGCAGCTTGGCCCCGGGAGTCGGCTATGGCTACACCTTC; CDR3 protein: CASSLAPGVGYGYTF
D gene: -; V gene: TRBV7-2; J gene: TRBJ2-5; clone size: many; CDR3 DNA: TGTGCCAGCAGCTTAGTGGCTTTTTTACCCCGAGAGACCCAGTACTTC; CDR3 protein: CASSLVAFLPRETQYF
D gene: -; V gene: TRBV6-2/TRBV6-3; J gene: TRBJ2-2; clone size: many; CDR3 DNA: TGTGCCAGCAGTTACTCGAATGCAGTCGCGAACACCGGGGAGCTGTTTTTT; CDR3 protein: CASSYSNAVANTGELFF
D gene: TRBD1; V gene: TRBV3-1; J gene: TRBJ1-2; clone size: -; CDR3 DNA: TGTGCCAGCAGCCAAGCAGACAGGGGAAACTATGGCTACACCTTC; CDR3 protein: CASSQADRGNYGYTF
D gene: TRBD2; V gene: TRBV7-9; J gene: TRBJ2-1; clone size: few; CDR3 DNA: TGTGCCAGCAGCCGGGGGCCAAGGACTAGCGGGCTCTCCTACAATGAGCAGTTCTTC; CDR3 protein: CASSRGPRTSGLSYNEQFF
D gene: -; V gene: TRBV5-1; J gene: TRBJ1-4; clone size: -; CDR3 DNA: TGCGCCAGCAGCTTCAACCCGCCGGCTGCAGGGTCTAATGAAAAACTGTTTTTT; CDR3 protein: CASSFNPPAAGSNEKLFF
D gene: -; V gene: TRBV6-9; J gene: TRBJ1-5; clone size: -; CDR3 DNA: TGTGCCAGCAGTTACTCAAAAGGGGTCGGGGTGCAGCCCCAGCATTTT; CDR3 protein: CASSYSKGVGVQPQHF
D gene: -; V gene: TRBV27; J gene: TRBJ1-2; clone size: few; CDR3 DNA: TGTGCCACCTCGAGGGACTACAACCATGGCTACACCTTC; CDR3 protein: CATSRDYNHGYTF
D gene: TRBD1; V gene: TRBV5-1; J gene: TRBJ1-1; clone size: -; CDR3 DNA: TGCGCCAGCAGCGGGGATGGACAGGTCGCTGGAGCTTTCTTT; CDR3 protein: CASSGDGQVAGAFF
D gene: TRBD1; V gene: TRBV7-2; J gene: TRBJ2-1; clone size: -; CDR3 DNA: TGTGCCAGCAGCTTAGAAGGGCAGGGGGTTTATGAGCAGTTCTTC; CDR3 protein: CASSLEGQGVYEQFF
D gene: -; V gene: TRBV7-2; J gene: TRBJ2-2; clone size: -; CDR3 DNA: TGTGCCAGCAGCTTAGTATGGGCCGGGGAGCTGTTTTTT; CDR3 protein: CASSLVWAGELFF
D gene: -; V gene: TRBV4-1; J gene: TRBJ2-7; clone size: few; CDR3 DNA: TGCGCCAGCAGCCAAGGTTCTGACGAGCAGTACTTC; CDR3 protein: CASSQGSDEQYF
D gene: -; V gene: TRBV28; J gene: TRBJ1-3; clone size: many; CDR3 DNA: TGTGCCAGCAGTTTATTCGCGGCGTCGTCTGGAAACACCATATATTTT; CDR3 protein: CASSLFAASSGNTIYF